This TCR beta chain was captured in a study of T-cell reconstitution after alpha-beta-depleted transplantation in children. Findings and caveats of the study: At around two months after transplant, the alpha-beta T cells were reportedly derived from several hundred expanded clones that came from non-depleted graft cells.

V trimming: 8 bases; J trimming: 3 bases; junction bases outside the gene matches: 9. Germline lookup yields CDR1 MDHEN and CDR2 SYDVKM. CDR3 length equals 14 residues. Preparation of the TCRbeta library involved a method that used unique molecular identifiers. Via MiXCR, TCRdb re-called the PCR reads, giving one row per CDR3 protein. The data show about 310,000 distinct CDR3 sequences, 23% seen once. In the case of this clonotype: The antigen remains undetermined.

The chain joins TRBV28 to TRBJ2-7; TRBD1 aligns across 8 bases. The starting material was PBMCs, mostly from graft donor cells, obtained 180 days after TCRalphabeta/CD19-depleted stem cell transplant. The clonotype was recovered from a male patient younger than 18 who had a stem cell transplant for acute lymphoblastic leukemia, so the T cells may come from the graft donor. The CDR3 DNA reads TGTGCCAGCCAAGGAGGACAGGGCTACTACGAGCAGTACTTC. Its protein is CASQGGQGYYEQYF.